The following is a TCR beta chain sequence with its context. No antigen is known for it. Method: immunoSEQ multiplex PCR; TCRdb's copy keeps in-frame clones and lacks some. The table lists about 21,000 clones, under 90% of them singletons. V lost 3 bases and J 7 bases, leaving 15 bases between the germline ends. Germline V gives CDR1 SGHAT, CDR2 FQNNGV. CDR3 length: 15 amino acids. These data are taken from a study of OX40 agonist ivuxolimab in advanced cancers. Study summary: Ivuxolimab, which is an agonistic anti-OX40 (CD134) antibody, was administered to the patients.

Study outcomes and limitations: The CD4+ and CD8+ T cells in the blood had expanded clonally by week 6 at 0.1 to 3.0 mg/kg.

The receptor was isolated from an adult with an advanced solid tumor such as melanoma, head and neck, liver or kidney cancer. V and J are TRBV11-2 and TRBJ2-2, with a tentative D call TRBD2 (6 bases). The sample here was CD4+ or CD8+ T cells sorted from blood, taken in a trial of the OX40 agonist ivuxolimab. The CDR3 region has the DNA TGTGCCAGCAGCTTGGGACTCCCCAAGATCGGGGAGCTGTTTTTT. Encoded protein: CASSLGLPKIGELFF.